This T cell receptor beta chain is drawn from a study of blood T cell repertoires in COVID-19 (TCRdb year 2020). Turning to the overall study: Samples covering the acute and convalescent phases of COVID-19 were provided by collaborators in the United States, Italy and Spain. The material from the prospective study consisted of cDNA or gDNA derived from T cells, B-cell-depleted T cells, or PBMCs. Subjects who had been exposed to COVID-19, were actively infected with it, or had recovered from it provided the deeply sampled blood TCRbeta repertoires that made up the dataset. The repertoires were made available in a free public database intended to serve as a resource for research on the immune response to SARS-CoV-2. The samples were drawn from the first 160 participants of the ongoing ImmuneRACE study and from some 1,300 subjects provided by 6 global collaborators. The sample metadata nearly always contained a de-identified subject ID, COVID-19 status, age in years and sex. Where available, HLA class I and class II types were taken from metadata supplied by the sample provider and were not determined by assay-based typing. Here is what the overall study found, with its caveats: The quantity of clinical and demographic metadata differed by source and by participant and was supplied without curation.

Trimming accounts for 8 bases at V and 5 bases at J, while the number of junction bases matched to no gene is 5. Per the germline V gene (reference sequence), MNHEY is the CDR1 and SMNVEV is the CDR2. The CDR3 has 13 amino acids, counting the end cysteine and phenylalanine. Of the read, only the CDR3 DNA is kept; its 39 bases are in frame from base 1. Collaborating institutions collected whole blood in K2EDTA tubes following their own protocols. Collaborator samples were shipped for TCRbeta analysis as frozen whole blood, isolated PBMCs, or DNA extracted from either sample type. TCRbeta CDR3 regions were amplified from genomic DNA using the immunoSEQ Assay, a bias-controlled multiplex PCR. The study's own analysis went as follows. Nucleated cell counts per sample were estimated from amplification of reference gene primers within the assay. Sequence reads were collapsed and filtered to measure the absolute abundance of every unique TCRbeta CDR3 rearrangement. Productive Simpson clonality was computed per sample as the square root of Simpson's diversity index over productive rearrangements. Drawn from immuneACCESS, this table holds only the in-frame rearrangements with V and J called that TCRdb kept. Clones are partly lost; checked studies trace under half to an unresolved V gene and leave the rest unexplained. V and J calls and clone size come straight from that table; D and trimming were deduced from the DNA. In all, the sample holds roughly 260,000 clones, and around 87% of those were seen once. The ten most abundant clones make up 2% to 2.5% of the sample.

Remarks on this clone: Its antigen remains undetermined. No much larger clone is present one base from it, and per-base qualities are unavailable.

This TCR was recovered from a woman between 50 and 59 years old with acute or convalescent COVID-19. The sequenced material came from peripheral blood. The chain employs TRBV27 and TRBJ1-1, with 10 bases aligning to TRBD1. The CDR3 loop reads CASGWTGGTEAFF. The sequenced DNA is TGTGCCAGCGGCTGGACAGGGGGGACTGAAGCTTTCTTT.